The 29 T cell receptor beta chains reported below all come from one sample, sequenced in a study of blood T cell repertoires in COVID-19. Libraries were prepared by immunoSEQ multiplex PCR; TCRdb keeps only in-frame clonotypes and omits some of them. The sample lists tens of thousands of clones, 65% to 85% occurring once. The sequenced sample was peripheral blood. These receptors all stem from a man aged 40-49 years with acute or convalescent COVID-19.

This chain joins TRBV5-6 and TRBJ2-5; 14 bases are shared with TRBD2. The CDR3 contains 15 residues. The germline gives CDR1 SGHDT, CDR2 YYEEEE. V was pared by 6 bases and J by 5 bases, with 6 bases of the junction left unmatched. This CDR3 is CASTLTSGGGETQYF. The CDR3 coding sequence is TGTGCCAGCACCCTGACTAGCGGGGGGGGTGAGACCCAGTACTTC.

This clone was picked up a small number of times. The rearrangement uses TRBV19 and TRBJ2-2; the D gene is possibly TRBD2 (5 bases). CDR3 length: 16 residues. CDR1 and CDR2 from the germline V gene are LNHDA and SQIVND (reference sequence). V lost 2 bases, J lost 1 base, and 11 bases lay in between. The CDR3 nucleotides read TGTGCCAGTAGTATATATGCTAGCCTGAACACCGGGGAGCTGTTTTTT. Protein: CASSIYASLNTGELFF.

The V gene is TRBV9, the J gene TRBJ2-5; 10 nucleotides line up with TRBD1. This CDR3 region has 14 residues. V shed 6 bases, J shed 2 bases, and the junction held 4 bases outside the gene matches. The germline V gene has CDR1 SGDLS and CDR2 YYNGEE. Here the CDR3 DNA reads TGTGCCAGCACCCGGACAGGGGGGCAAGAGACCCAGTACTTC. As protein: CASTRTGGQETQYF.

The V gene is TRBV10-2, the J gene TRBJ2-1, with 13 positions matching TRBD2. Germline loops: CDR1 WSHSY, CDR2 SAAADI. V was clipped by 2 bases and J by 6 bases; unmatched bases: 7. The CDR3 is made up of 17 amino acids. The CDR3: CASSERILAGGRNEQFF. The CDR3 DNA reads TGCGCCAGCAGTGAGAGAATACTAGCGGGGGGGCGCAATGAGCAGTTCTTC.

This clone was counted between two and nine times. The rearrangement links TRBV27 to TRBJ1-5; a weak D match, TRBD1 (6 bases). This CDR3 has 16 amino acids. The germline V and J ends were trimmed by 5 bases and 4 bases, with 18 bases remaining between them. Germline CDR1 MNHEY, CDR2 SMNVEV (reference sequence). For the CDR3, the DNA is TGTGCCAGCAGTCCCCGAGGGGGAGCCTCAAATCAGCCCCAGCATTTT. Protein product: CASSPRGGASNQPQHF.

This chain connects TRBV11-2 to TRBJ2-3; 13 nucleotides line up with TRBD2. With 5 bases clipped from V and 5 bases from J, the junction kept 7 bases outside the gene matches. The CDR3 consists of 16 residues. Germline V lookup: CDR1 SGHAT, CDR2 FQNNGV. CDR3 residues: CASSHTSGGAEDTQYF. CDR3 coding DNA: TGTGCCAGCAGCCATACTAGCGGGGGGGCCGAAGATACGCAGTATTTT.

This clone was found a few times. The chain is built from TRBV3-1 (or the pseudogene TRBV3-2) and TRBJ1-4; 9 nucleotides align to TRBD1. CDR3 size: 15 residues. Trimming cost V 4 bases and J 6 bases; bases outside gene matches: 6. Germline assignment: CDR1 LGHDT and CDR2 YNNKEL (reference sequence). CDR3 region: CASSPLNRGHEKLFF. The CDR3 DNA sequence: TGTGCCAGCAGCCCGCTAAACAGGGGGCATGAAAAACTGTTTTTT.

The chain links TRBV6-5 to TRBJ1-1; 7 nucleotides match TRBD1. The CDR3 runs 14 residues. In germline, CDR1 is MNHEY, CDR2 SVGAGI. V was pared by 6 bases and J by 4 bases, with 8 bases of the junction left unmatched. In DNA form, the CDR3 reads TGTGCCAGCAGGAAGGGGGCAAGGGGCACTGAAGCTTTCTTT. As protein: CASRKGARGTEAFF.

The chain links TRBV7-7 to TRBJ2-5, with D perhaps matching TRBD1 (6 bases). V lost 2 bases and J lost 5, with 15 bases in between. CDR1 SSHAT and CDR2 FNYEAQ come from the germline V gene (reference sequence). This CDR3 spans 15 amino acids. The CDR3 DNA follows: TGTGCCAGCAGCTTAAAGACAGGCCTCAAGGAGACCCAGTACTTC. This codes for CASSLKTGLKETQYF.

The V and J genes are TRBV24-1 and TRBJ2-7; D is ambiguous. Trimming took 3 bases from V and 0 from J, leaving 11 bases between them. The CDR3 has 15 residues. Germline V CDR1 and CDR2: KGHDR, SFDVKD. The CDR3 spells CATSDRWASSYEQYF. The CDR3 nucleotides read TGTGCCACCAGTGATCGATGGGCCTCCTCCTACGAGCAGTACTTC.

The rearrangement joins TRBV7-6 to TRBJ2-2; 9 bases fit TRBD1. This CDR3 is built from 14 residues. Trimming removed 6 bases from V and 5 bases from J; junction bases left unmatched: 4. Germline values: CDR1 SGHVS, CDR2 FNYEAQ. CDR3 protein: CASRGQGFTGELFF. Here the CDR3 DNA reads TGTGCCAGCAGAGGACAGGGGTTTACCGGGGAGCTGTTTTTT.

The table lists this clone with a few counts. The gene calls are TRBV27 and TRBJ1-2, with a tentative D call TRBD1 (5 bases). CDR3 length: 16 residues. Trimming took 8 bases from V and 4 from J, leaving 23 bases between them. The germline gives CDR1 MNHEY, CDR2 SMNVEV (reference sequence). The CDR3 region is CASRSIGSGEPYGYTF. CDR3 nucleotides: TGTGCCAGCCGATCAATAGGATCGGGGGAACCCTATGGCTACACCTTC.

The CDR3 spells CASSPQVGYNSPLHF. As DNA, the CDR3 is TGTGCCAGCAGCCCCCAGGTTGGGTATAATTCACCCCTCCACTTT. This chain links TRBV7-8 with TRBJ1-6; D uncertain. CDR1 SGHVS and CDR2 FQNEAQ come from the germline V gene. CDR3 length: 15 residues. Trimming pared 5 bases from V and 4 bases from J, leaving 12 bases between.

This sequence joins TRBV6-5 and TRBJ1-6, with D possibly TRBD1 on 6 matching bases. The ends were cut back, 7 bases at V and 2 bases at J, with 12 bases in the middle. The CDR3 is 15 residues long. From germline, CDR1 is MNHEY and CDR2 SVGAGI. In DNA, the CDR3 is TGTGCCAGCATGCCAGGGGCACCCTATAATTCACCCCTCCACTTT. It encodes CASMPGAPYNSPLHF.

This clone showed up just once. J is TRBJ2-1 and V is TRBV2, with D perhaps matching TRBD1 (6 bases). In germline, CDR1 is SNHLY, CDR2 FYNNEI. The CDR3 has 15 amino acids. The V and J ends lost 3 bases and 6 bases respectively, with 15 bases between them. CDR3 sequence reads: CASSDTGVGGNEQFF. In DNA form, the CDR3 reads TGTGCCAGCAGTGATACGGGCGTAGGGGGCAATGAGCAGTTCTTC.

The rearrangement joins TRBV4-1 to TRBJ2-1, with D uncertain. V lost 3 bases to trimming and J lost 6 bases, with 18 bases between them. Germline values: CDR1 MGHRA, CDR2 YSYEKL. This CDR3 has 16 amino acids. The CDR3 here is CASSHPGSGPLNEQFF. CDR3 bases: TGCGCCAGCAGCCATCCCGGGTCTGGCCCCCTCAATGAGCAGTTCTTC.

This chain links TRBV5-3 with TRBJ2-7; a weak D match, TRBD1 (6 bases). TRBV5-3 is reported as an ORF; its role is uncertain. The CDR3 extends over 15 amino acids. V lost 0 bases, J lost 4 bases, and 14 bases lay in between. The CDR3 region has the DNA TGTGCCAGAAGCTTGGGCGAGGACAGCCTTTACGAGCAGTACTTC. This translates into CARSLGEDSLYEQYF.

For the CDR3, the DNA is TGTGCCAGCAGCGCGTCAGGGATCCCCACCGCGGGGTCTGAAGCTTTCTTT. Translated: CASSASGIPTAGSEAFF. V is TRBV9 and J is TRBJ1-1, with D maybe TRBD1 (5 bases). Germline V CDR1 and CDR2: SGDLS, YYNGEE. Deletions cut 3 bases from V and 6 bases from J, with 24 bases between. CDR3 length: 17 residues.

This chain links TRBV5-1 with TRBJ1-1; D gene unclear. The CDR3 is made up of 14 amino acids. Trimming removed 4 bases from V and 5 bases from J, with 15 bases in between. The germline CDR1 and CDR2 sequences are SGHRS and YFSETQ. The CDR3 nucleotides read TGCGCCAGCAGCCAGCGTGAGGCGTTTACTGAAGCTTTCTTT. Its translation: CASSQREAFTEAFF.

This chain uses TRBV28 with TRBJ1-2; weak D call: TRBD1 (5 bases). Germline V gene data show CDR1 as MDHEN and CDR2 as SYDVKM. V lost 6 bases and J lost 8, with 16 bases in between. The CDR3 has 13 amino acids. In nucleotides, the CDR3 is TGTGCCAGCAGCCGCGGAGGGGTTCGGGGCTACACCTTC. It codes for CASSRGGVRGYTF.

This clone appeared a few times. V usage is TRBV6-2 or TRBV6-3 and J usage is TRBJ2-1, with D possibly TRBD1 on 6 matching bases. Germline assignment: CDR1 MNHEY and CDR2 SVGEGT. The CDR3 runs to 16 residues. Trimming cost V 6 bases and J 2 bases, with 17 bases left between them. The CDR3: CASSQSRGRTYNEQFF. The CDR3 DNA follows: TGTGCCAGCAGCCAAAGCAGGGGTCGAACCTACAATGAGCAGTTCTTC.

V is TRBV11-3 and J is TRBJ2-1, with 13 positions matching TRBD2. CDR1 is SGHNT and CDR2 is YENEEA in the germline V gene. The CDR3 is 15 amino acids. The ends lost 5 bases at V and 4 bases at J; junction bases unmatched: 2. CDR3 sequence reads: CASSLGLAGYNEQFF. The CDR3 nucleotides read TGTGCCAGCAGCCTGGGACTAGCGGGGTACAATGAGCAGTTCTTC.

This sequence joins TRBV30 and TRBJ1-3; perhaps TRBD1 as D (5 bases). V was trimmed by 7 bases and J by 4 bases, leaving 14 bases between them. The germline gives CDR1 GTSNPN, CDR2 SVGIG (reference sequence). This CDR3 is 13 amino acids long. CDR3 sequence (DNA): TGTGCCTTCGGGGGTTTCTCAGGAAACACCATATATTTT. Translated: CAFGGFSGNTIYF.

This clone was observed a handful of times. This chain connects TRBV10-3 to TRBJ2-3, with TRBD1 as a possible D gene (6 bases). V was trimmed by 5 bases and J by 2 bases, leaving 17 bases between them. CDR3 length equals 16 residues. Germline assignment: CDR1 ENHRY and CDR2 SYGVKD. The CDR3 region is CAISKGQGASTDTQYF. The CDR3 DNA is TGTGCCATCAGTAAGGGACAAGGGGCGTCCACAGATACGCAGTATTTT.

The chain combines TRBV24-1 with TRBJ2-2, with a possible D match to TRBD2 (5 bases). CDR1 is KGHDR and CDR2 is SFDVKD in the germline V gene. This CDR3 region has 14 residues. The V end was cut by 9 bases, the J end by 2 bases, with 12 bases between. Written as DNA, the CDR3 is TGTGCCACCTCGGGCCGGGGAAACACCGGGGAGCTGTTTTTT. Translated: CATSGRGNTGELFF.

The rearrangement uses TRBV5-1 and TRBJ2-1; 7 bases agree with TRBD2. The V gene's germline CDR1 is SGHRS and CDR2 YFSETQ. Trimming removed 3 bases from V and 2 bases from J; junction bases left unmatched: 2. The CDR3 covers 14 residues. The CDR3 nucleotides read TGCGCCAGCAGCTCGGGAGGACCCTACAATGAGCAGTTCTTC. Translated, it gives CASSSGGPYNEQFF.

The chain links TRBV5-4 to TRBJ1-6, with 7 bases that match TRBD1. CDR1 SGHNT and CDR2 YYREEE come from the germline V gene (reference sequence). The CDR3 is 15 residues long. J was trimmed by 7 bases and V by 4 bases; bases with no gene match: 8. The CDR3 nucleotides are TGTGCCAGCAGCCCCAGACAGGGCCTAAATTCACCCCTCCACTTT. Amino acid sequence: CASSPRQGLNSPLHF.

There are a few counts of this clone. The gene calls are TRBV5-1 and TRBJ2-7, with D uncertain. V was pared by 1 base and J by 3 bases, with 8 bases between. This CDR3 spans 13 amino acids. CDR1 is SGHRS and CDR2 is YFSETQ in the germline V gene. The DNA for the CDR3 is TGCGCCAGCAGCTTGTGGTCGGGCTACGAGCAGTACTTC. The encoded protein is CASSLWSGYEQYF.

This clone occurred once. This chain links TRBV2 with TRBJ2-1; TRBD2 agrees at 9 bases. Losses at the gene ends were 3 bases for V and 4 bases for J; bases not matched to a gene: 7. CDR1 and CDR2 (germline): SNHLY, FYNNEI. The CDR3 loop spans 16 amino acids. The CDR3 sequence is CASSEAGGPPYNEQFF. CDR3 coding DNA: TGTGCCAGCAGTGAGGCGGGAGGGCCCCCTTACAATGAGCAGTTCTTC.